This entry describes one T cell receptor (beta chain). This sample was taken from a study of blood T cell repertoires in COVID-19. The repertoire was sequenced with immunoSEQ multiplex PCR; TCRdb's copy has only in-frame clones and lacks some. This sample has roughly 220,000 clones, with about 85% found just once. Germline CDR1 MNHEY, CDR2 SVGAGI. The CDR3 loop spans 13 amino acids. V dropped 5 bases and J dropped 2 bases, with 10 bases sitting between them. This receptor was identified in a man younger than 40 with active or convalescent COVID-19. The J gene is TRBJ2-7, the V gene TRBV6-5, with D maybe TRBD1 (6 bases). Sequencing was carried out using peripheral blood. The CDR3 spells CASSPRDTYEQYF. Written as DNA, the CDR3 is TGTGCCAGCAGTCCCCGGGACACCTACGAGCAGTACTTC.